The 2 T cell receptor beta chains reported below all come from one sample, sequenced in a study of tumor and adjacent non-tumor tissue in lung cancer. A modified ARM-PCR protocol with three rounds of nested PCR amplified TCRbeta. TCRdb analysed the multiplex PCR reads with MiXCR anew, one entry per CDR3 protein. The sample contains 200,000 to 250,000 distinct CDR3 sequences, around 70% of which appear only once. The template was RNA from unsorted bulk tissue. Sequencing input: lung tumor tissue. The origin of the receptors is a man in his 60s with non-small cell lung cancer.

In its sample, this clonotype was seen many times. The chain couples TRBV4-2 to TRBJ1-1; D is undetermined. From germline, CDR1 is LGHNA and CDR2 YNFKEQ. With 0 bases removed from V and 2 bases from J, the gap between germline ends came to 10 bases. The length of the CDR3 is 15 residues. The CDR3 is CASSQDQLGNTEAFF. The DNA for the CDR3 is TGTGCCAGCAGCCAAGATCAATTGGGAAACACTGAAGCTTTCTTT.

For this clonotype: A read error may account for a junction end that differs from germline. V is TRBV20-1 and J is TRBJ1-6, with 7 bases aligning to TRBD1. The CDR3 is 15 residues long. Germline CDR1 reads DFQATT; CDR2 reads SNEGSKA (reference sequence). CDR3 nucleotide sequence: TGCAGTGCTAGAGAAAGACAGGGTAATAATTCACACCTCCACTTT. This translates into CSARERQGNNSHLHF.